Listed below are T cell receptor beta chains from one sample, sequenced in a study of blood T cell repertoires in COVID-19. Assay used: immunoSEQ multiplex PCR; TCRdb lists only in-frame clones, some missing. The sample contains roughly 350,000 clones, more than 70% of which appear only once. Source material: peripheral blood. These receptor sequences come from a woman between 70 and 85 years old with COVID-19, enrolled during active disease. Both conserved end residues are part of each CDR3. The order of the fields is D gene, J gene, clone size, V gene, CDR3 protein, CDR3 DNA. A D gene is named only where the DNA matches it firmly. Not every row has a clone size; where given, it reads once, few, many or a size class.

TRBD2,TRBJ2-7,.,TRBV5-1,CASSYSGDYEQYF,TGCGCCAGCAGCTACAGCGGGGACTACGAGCAGTACTTC
.,TRBJ1-2,.,TRBV7-2,CASSSYYYGYTF,TGTGCCAGCAGCTCGTATTACTATGGCTACACCTTC
TRBD2,TRBJ2-2,.,TRBV29-1,CSGSGGSTNTGELFF,TGCAGCGGTAGCGGGGGGAGTACGAACACCGGGGAGCTGTTTTTT
TRBD2,TRBJ2-3,once,TRBV27,CASRAGTSGYTDTQYF,TGTGCCAGCAGAGCGGGGACTAGCGGATACACAGATACGCAGTATTTT
.,TRBJ1-2,.,TRBV5-4,CASNLDSYGYTF,TGTGCCAGCAACCTGGACAGCTATGGCTACACCTTC
.,TRBJ1-5,.,TRBV6-5,CASSYSGGREPQHF,TGTGCCAGCAGTTACTCAGGGGGGAGGGAGCCCCAGCATTTT
.,TRBJ2-7,.,TRBV13,CASSFGALYEQYF,TGTGCCAGCAGCTTTGGGGCTCTCTACGAGCAGTACTTC
.,TRBJ1-1,.,TRBV19,CASSRRSSNTEAFF,TGTGCCAGTAGTCGCCGGTCCTCGAACACTGAAGCTTTCTTT
TRBD1,TRBJ1-3,.,TRBV6-5,CASTHRTGGDTIYF,TGTGCCAGCACCCATAGGACAGGGGGTGACACCATATATTTT
TRBD2,TRBJ2-4,.,TRBV10-1,CASSEGASGAKNIQYF,TGCGCCAGCAGTGAAGGGGCTAGCGGGGCCAAAAACATTCAGTACTTC
TRBD1,TRBJ2-2,once,TRBV7-6,CASSPLQGAGGELFF,TGTGCCAGCAGCCCGCTACAGGGGGCCGGCGGGGAGCTGTTTTTT
.,TRBJ1-6,.,TRBV12-5,CASGLVGELNSPLHF,TGTGCTAGTGGTTTGGTTGGTGAGCTAAATTCACCCCTCCACTTT
TRBD2,TRBJ2-3,.,TRBV7-2,CASSLGGGGADTQYF,TGTGCCAGCAGCTTGGGCGGGGGGGGAGCGGATACGCAGTATTTT
.,TRBJ1-2,.,TRBV9,CASSFSGTPEGYGYTF,TGTGCCAGCAGCTTCTCCGGGACACCCGAAGGCTATGGCTACACCTTC
.,TRBJ2-7,few,TRBV1,CTSSQYPGYEQYF,TGCACCAGCAGCCAATACCCGGGTTACGAGCAGTACTTC
.,TRBJ1-6,.,TRBV12-3/TRBV12-4,CASTRAGNSPLHF,TGTGCCAGCACCCGGGCAGGGAATTCACCCCTCCACTTT
TRBD1,TRBJ1-1,few,TRBV18,CASSRQGADTEAFF,TGTGCCAGCTCCCGACAGGGGGCAGATACTGAAGCTTTCTTT
TRBD1,TRBJ1-4,.,TRBV19,CASNQPQGAANEKLFF,TGTGCCAGTAACCAACCCCAGGGGGCGGCTAATGAAAAACTGTTTTTT
.,TRBJ1-2,.,TRBV24-1,CATSDPDRYYGYTF,TGTGCCACCAGTGACCCTGACAGATACTATGGCTACACCTTC
.,TRBJ1-2,.,TRBV3-1/TRBV3-2,CASSSGGGYTF,TGTGCCAGCAGCTCGGGAGGGGGCTACACCTTC
TRBD2,TRBJ2-5,once,TRBV5-1,CASSTRLAGGTLETQYF,TGCGCCAGCAGCACACGACTAGCGGGGGGCACATTAGAGACCCAGTACTTC
.,TRBJ1-1,.,TRBV11-2,CASSLVTQPEAFF,TGTGCCAGCAGCTTAGTGACACAACCTGAAGCTTTCTTT
.,TRBJ2-3,.,TRBV13,CASTWEGEKDTQYF,TGTGCCAGCACCTGGGAGGGGGAGAAAGATACGCAGTATTTT
TRBD1,TRBJ1-5,.,TRBV18,CASSLGQGFNQPQHF,TGTGCCAGCTCACTAGGACAGGGATTCAATCAGCCCCAGCATTTT
.,TRBJ2-7,.,TRBV5-6,CASSSSGAGEQYF,TGTGCCAGCTCCTCTTCTGGGGCCGGGGAGCAGTACTTC
TRBD2,TRBJ2-7,.,TRBV19,CASSMSLAGYEQYF,TGTGCCAGTAGTATGTCACTAGCGGGCTACGAGCAGTACTTC
TRBD1,TRBJ1-1,.,TRBV27,CASSFRGRTEAFF,TGTGCCAGCAGTTTTAGGGGGCGAACTGAAGCTTTCTTT
.,TRBJ1-2,.,TRBV15,CATSADSYGYTF,TGTGCCACCAGCGCTGACAGTTATGGCTACACCTTC
.,TRBJ1-6,.,TRBV9,CASSVEGGGRSPLHF,TGTGCCAGCAGCGTAGAGGGAGGGGGACGTTCACCCCTCCACTTT
.,TRBJ1-2,.,TRBV5-1,CASSLVGGNGYTF,TGCGCCAGCAGCTTGGTAGGGGGAAATGGCTACACCTTC
.,TRBJ1-5,.,TRBV28,CASITGKQPQHF,TGTGCCAGCATTACAGGGAAACAGCCCCAGCATTTT
TRBD1,TRBJ1-2,.,TRBV19,CASSRQGTDYGYTF,TGTGCCAGTAGTAGACAGGGGACTGACTATGGCTACACCTTC
TRBD1,TRBJ1-5,.,TRBV7-9,CASSPGTGNNQPQHF,TGTGCCAGCAGCCCAGGGACAGGGAACAATCAGCCCCAGCATTTT
.,TRBJ1-2,.,TRBV27,CASSPDRSYGYTF,TGTGCCAGCAGCCCTGACAGGTCCTATGGCTACACCTTC
TRBD1,TRBJ1-1,.,TRBV10-3,CAISTGAEAFF,TGTGCCATCAGCACAGGGGCTGAAGCTTTCTTT
.,TRBJ1-3,.,TRBV6-6,CASSQGGGGNTIYF,TGTGCCAGCAGCCAAGGGGGAGGGGGAAACACCATATATTTT
.,TRBJ1-5,many,TRBV12-3/TRBV12-4,CASSFHDQPQHF,TGTGCCAGCAGTTTTCATGATCAGCCCCAGCATTTT
TRBD2,TRBJ2-3,.,TRBV5-1,CASLAGGPAFPDTQYF,TGCGCCAGCCTGGCGGGGGGGCCGGCTTTCCCAGATACGCAGTATTTT
.,TRBJ2-2,.,TRBV7-8,CASSLEAGSLAGELFF,TGTGCCAGCAGCTTAGAGGCAGGGTCTCTGGCCGGGGAGCTGTTTTTT
TRBD1,TRBJ2-1,.,TRBV29-1,CSVAGTGRVNEQFF,TGCAGCGTTGCCGGGACAGGGAGGGTGAATGAGCAGTTCTTC
TRBD2,TRBJ2-2,once,TRBV30,CAWTFPNGLAGNTGELFF,TGTGCCTGGACATTCCCCAATGGACTAGCGGGAAACACCGGGGAGCTGTTTTTT
TRBD1,TRBJ2-2,.,TRBV29-1,CSGRTGGHGELFF,TGCAGCGGGAGGACAGGGGGCCACGGGGAGCTGTTTTTT
.,TRBJ1-1,.,TRBV6-5,CACRGASEAFF,TGTGCCTGCCGGGGGGCCTCTGAAGCTTTCTTT
.,TRBJ1-5,.,TRBV2,CASSLTGHQPQHF,TGTGCCAGCAGTTTAACAGGTCATCAGCCCCAGCATTTT
.,TRBJ1-5,.,TRBV27,CASSPSRQGNQPQHF,TGTGCCAGCAGTCCCTCGAGACAAGGCAATCAGCCCCAGCATTTT
.,TRBJ1-6,.,TRBV3-1/TRBV3-2,CASSFTRRNSPLHF,TGTGCCAGCAGCTTCACACGGAGGAATTCACCCCTCCACTTT